The next 18 T cell receptor beta chains were all read from a single sample in a study of shared clonotypes between healthy human individuals. Naive CD8 cells lacked CD45RO, underwent positive selection for CCR7 and left out terminally differentiated effector memory CD45RA+ cells. The assay was immunoSEQ multiplex PCR, and TCRdb's table has in-frame clones only and misses some. The sample records approximately 600,000 clones, approximately 95% being singletons. Sample: naive CD8+ T cells sorted from blood. The receptors were sampled from a woman aged 25 to 39 in good health.

This chain links TRBV7-9 with TRBJ2-6; D possibly corresponds to TRBD2 (5 bases). In germline, CDR1 is SEHNR, CDR2 FQNEAQ (reference sequence). This CDR3 is 17 amino acids long. V shed 3 bases and J shed 0 bases, with 12 bases lying between them. In DNA, the CDR3 is TGTGCCAGCAGCTTTCAAGCTGGGAGCTCTGGGGCCAACGTCCTGACTTTC. It encodes CASSFQAGSSGANVLTF.

The chain employs TRBV28 and TRBJ2-3; possibly TRBD2 for D (6 bases). CDR1 and CDR2 from the germline V gene are MDHEN and SYDVKM. V gave up 3 bases and J gave up 3 bases, with 22 bases separating them. The length of the CDR3 is 18 residues. The CDR3 protein is CASSFLTSGTQGTDTQYF. Here the CDR3 DNA reads TGTGCCAGCAGTTTCCTCACCTCCGGGACTCAAGGTACAGATACGCAGTATTTT.

This chain connects TRBV27 to TRBJ2-1; 13 positions match TRBD2. V dropped 4 bases and J dropped 7; count of bases not matched to a gene: 4. Germline lookup yields CDR1 MNHEY and CDR2 SMNVEV (reference sequence). This CDR3 has 15 residues. CDR3 sequence: CASSSGLAGRNEQFF. The CDR3 nucleotides are TGTGCCAGCAGTTCGGGACTAGCGGGACGGAATGAGCAGTTCTTC.

The chain links TRBV13 to TRBJ2-7, with 15 bases fitting TRBD2. Germline CDR1 is PRHDT and CDR2 is FYEKMQ (reference sequence). There are 14 residues in the CDR3. J gave up 6 bases and V 5 bases, and 2 bases lay outside the gene matches. Written as DNA, the CDR3 is TGTGCCAGCAGCGTGGGACTAGCGGGAGGCGAGCAGTACTTC. Protein: CASSVGLAGGEQYF.

The genes are TRBV4-2 and TRBJ2-1; 8 nucleotides align to TRBD2. This CDR3 region has 14 residues. The V and J ends lost 3 bases and 8 bases, in that order; junction bases with no gene match: 6. Germline assignment: CDR1 LGHNA and CDR2 YNFKEQ. CDR3 sequence reads: CASSQEGLDHEQFF. DNA of the CDR3: TGTGCCAGCAGCCAGGAGGGACTAGATCATGAGCAGTTCTTC.

This clone was detected only once. V usage is TRBV2 and J usage is TRBJ2-5; tentative D call: TRBD2 (5 bases). Trimming pared 11 bases from V and 1 base from J, leaving 14 bases between. CDR1 SNHLY and CDR2 FYNNEI come from the germline V gene. The CDR3 totals 13 residues. The DNA for the CDR3 is TGTGCCTCGGAGGAAGGGAGCCAAGAGACCCAGTACTTC. Its protein is CASEEGSQETQYF.

This chain uses TRBV5-6 with TRBJ1-1; 9 nucleotides agree with TRBD1. This CDR3 is built from 14 residues. CDR1 and CDR2 (germline): SGHDT, YYEEEE. The trim removed 0 bases at V and 5 bases at J, leaving 2 bases unmatched. The DNA for the CDR3 is TGTGCCAGCAGCTTGGGGACAGGGGTTACTGAAGCTTTCTTT. Its protein is CASSLGTGVTEAFF.

The chain joins TRBV5-8 to TRBJ1-2; no clear D. The V end lost 1 base, the J end lost 8 bases, and 6 bases lay between the germline ends. The length of the CDR3 is 11 residues. The germline gives CDR1 SGHTS, CDR2 YDEGEE. The chain's CDR3 is CASSLPLGYTF. DNA of the CDR3: TGTGCCAGCAGCTTGCCTCTGGGCTACACCTTC.

The J gene is TRBJ1-3, the V gene TRBV10-2, with no clear D. The CDR3 loop spans 16 amino acids. Trimming left V 0 bases short and J 0 bases short, with 9 bases between. Germline V gives CDR1 WSHSY, CDR2 SAAADI. The DNA of the CDR3 is TGCGCCAGCAGTGAGTCGACTGGAATCTCTGGAAACACCATATATTTT. It codes for CASSESTGISGNTIYF.

The chain uses TRBV27 and TRBJ2-7, with 13 bases fitting TRBD2. CDR1 and CDR2 (germline): MNHEY, SMNVEV (reference sequence). V dropped 5 bases and J dropped 3; count of bases not matched to a gene: 4. This CDR3 region has 15 residues. CDR3 nucleotides: TGTGCCAGCAGTAACGGACTAGCGGGAGTCTACGAGCAGTACTTC. It is translated as CASSNGLAGVYEQYF.

The J gene is TRBJ2-3, the V gene TRBV5-4; 9 nucleotides align to TRBD1. Losses at the gene ends were 5 bases for V and 4 bases for J; bases not matched to a gene: 11. Germline V gives CDR1 SGHNT, CDR2 YYREEE (reference sequence). The CDR3 runs to 16 residues. The CDR3 coding sequence is TGTGCCAGCAGAACCCTGGGACAGGGATATGCAGATACGCAGTATTTT. It specifies CASRTLGQGYADTQYF.

This clone occurred a few times. The V gene is TRBV27, the J gene TRBJ1-5, with TRBD1 matching 8 bases. The CDR3 has 13 residues. V dropped 6 bases and J dropped 7; count of bases not matched to a gene: 5. From germline, CDR1 is MNHEY and CDR2 SMNVEV (reference sequence). The CDR3 here is CASRQGVRQPQHF. For the CDR3, the DNA is TGTGCCAGCAGACAGGGGGTGAGGCAGCCCCAGCATTTT.

J is TRBJ2-1 and V is TRBV7-2; D gene unclear. This CDR3 has 12 amino acids. Trimming shortened V by 1 base and J by 9 bases, and 7 bases separated the two germline ends. Per the germline V gene, CDR1 is SGHTA and CDR2 is FQGNSA. CDR3 in DNA: TGTGCCAGCAGCTTAGTTTTTGGTGAGCAGTTCTTC. Protein product: CASSLVFGEQFF. The variable domain in full, with the rest retrieved from reference TRBV7-2 and TRBJ2-1, is GAGVSQSPSNKVTEKGKDVELRCDPISGHTALYWYRQSLGQGLEFLIYFQGNSAPDKSGLPSDRFSAERTGGSVSTLTIQRTQQEDSAVYLCASSLVFGEQFFGPGTRLTVL.

This clone was counted once. V usage is TRBV27 and J usage is TRBJ1-2; TRBD1 matches at 9 bases. The CDR3 extends over 12 amino acids. Unmatched junction bases numbered 5, after V lost 8 bases and J lost 7 bases. Germline V gene lookup returns CDR1 MNHEY and CDR2 SMNVEV (reference sequence). For the CDR3, the DNA is TGTGCCAGCTGGACAGGGGTTGCTGGCTACACCTTC. Its translation: CASWTGVAGYTF.

The V call is TRBV28, the J call TRBJ2-1; D unresolved. This CDR3 region has 15 residues. Germline V gene data show CDR1 as MDHEN and CDR2 as SYDVKM. V dropped 7 bases and J dropped 0 bases, with 13 bases sitting between them. The CDR3 loop reads CASTSDSSSYNEQFF. The DNA of the CDR3 is TGTGCCAGCACCTCCGACTCGAGCTCCTACAATGAGCAGTTCTTC.

This clone was seen just once. This chain uses TRBV27 with TRBJ2-7, with 10 bases fitting TRBD1. J lost 0 bases, V lost 0 bases, and 5 bases had no gene match. Germline V lookup: CDR1 MNHEY, CDR2 SMNVEV (reference sequence). CDR3 length: 17 amino acids. The CDR3 loop reads CASSLSRGTGVSYEQYF. The CDR3 DNA is TGTGCCAGCAGTTTATCCCGCGGGACAGGGGTCTCCTACGAGCAGTACTTC.

The chain employs TRBV11-2 and TRBJ2-1, with TRBD2 identical over 9 bases. With V trimmed by 5 bases and J by 10 bases, 12 bases remained unmatched. CDR3 length: 15 residues. Germline V lookup: CDR1 SGHAT, CDR2 FQNNGV. CDR3 DNA sequence: TGTGCCAGCAGCCCTCGAGGTAGCGGGAGTCGAGAGCAGTTCTTC. It translates to CASSPRGSGSREQFF. The full variable domain, with the rest looked up from reference TRBV11-2 and TRBJ2-1, is EAGVAQSPRYKIIEKRQSVAFWCNPISGHATLYWYQQILGQGPKLLIQFQNNGVVDDSQLPKDRFSAERLKGVDSTLKIQPAKLEDSAVYLCASSPRGSGSREQFFGPGTRLTVL.

This clone was picked up a small number of times. The V and J genes are TRBV9 and TRBJ1-4; a weak D match, TRBD1 (5 bases). Trimming left V 2 bases short and J 3 bases short, with 8 bases between. Germline values: CDR1 SGDLS, CDR2 YYNGEE. The CDR3 sequence is 14 residues long. The CDR3 DNA reads as TGTGCCAGCAGCGTTGGAGGGGCTAATGAAAAACTGTTTTTT. Its protein product is CASSVGGANEKLFF.